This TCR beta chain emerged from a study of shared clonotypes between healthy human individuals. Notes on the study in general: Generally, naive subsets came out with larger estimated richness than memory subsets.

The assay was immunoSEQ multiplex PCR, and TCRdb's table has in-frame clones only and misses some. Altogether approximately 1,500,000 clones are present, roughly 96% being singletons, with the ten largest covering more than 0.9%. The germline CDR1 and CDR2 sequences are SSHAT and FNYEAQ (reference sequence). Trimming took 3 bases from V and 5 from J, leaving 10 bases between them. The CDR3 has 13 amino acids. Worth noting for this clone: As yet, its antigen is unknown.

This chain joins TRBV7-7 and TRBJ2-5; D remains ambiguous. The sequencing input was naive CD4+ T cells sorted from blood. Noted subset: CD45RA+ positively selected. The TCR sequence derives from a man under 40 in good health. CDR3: CASSFHPTETQYF. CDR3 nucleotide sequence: TGTGCCAGCAGCTTCCATCCAACGGAGACCCAGTACTTC.